This passage covers 12 T cell receptor gamma chains from one sample sequenced in a study of Vδ1+ human thymocytes. Broader study findings: Thymic TRG and TRD repertoires appeared highly polyclonal.

Extracted RNA was reverse transcribed into cDNA. Multiplex PCR used pooled V-gene forward primers and a constant-region reverse primer to amplify CDR3s. TCRdb re-called clones from the multiplex PCR reads using CATT. This sample yields tens of thousands of gamma-chain clones, of which 20% to 25% are seen a single time; about 2% belongs to the top ten. These receptors lack a known antigen. Sequences were obtained from Vdelta1+ gamma-delta thymocytes from the thymus. As for subset: FACS-sorted CD3+ TCRalphabeta- TCRVdelta1+ TCRVdelta2- thymocytes. All receptors come from a girl less than two years old who had congenital heart surgery.

The chain is built from TRGV5 and TRGJ1 or TRGJ2. Germline trimming cut 0 bases from V and 7 bases from J; bases unmatched to any gene: 6. CDR1 VINAFY and CDR2 YDVSNSKD come from the germline V gene. There are 13 residues in the CDR3. CDR3: CATWDRLEYKKLF. The CDR3, as DNA: TGTGCCACCTGGGACAGGCTGGAGTATAAGAAACTCTTT.

This clone was found once. The chain employs TRGV4 and TRGJ1 or TRGJ2. With V trimmed by 6 bases and J by 9 bases, 5 bases remained unmatched. Germline CDR1 reads EGSTGY; CDR2 reads YDSYTSSV. The CDR3 extends over 10 amino acids. CDR3 coding DNA: TGTGCCACCTGGACTTCTAAGAAACTCTTT. Residues: CATWTSKKLF.

Of note for this clone: This sample includes further DNA sequences coding for the same CDR3. This sequence joins TRGV9 and TRGJ1 or TRGJ2. Trimming took 2 bases from V and 0 from J; bases not matched to a gene: 4. The length of the CDR3 is 14 residues. Germline assignment: CDR1 GITISATS and CDR2 ISYDGTV (reference sequence). Here the CDR3 DNA reads TGTGCCTTGTGGGAGGACTTGAATTATTATAAGAAACTCTTT. Translating gives CALWEDLNYYKKLF.

This clone was observed a handful of times. The V and J genes are TRGV3 and TRGJ1 or TRGJ2. The CDR3 is 13 amino acids. The germline gives CDR1 VTNTFY, CDR2 YDVSTARD (reference sequence). With 5 bases clipped from V and 4 bases from J, the junction kept 8 bases outside the gene matches. The CDR3 loop reads CATWGRGYYKKLF. CDR3 nucleotide sequence: TGTGCCACCTGGGGCAGAGGGTATTATAAGAAACTCTTT.

V usage is TRGV4 and J usage is TRGJ1 or TRGJ2. With 6 bases clipped from V and 4 bases from J, the junction kept 6 bases outside the gene matches. CDR3 length: 12 residues. CDR1 and CDR2 (germline): EGSTGY, YDSYTSSV. The chain's CDR3 is CATWKGYYKKLF. In DNA form, the CDR3 reads TGTGCCACCTGGAAAGGGTATTATAAGAAACTCTTT.

J is TRGJ1 or TRGJ2 and V is TRGV4. The junction had 18 bases not matched to a gene; V was cut back by 5 bases and J by 11 bases. This CDR3 contains 14 residues. Germline CDR1 reads EGSTGY; CDR2 reads YDSYTSSV. This chain's CDR3 is CATWVPPSPREKLF. The CDR3 bases are TGTGCCACCTGGGTTCCGCCCTCACCTAGGGAGAAACTCTTT.

This clone has only a few counts. The V gene is TRGV9, the J gene TRGJ1 or TRGJ2. Unmatched junction bases numbered 12, after V lost 2 bases and J lost 2 bases. CDR3 length equals 16 residues. CDR1 is GITISATS and CDR2 is ISYDGTV in the germline V gene (reference sequence). The CDR3 reads CALWEAHPGDYYKKLF. The CDR3 bases are TGTGCCTTGTGGGAGGCCCATCCCGGAGATTATTATAAGAAACTCTTT.

With regard to this clone: One base away lies a much larger clone, so this may be a sequencing read error. Other nucleotide sequences in the sample specify the same CDR3. The chain employs TRGV2 and TRGJ1 or TRGJ2. The V gene end was trimmed by 3 bases and the J gene end by 6 bases; junction bases not matched to a gene: 5. CDR1 and CDR2 from the germline V gene are EGSNGY and YDSYNSKV. The length of the CDR3 is 12 residues. The CDR3 DNA is TGTGCCACCTGGGACAGCCCTTATAAGAAACTCTTT. This translates into CATWDSPYKKLF.

This clone was recorded a few times. J is TRGJ1 or TRGJ2 and V is TRGV9. The germline gives CDR1 GITISATS, CDR2 ISYDGTV (reference sequence). This CDR3 contains 10 residues. V was clipped by 4 bases and J by 11 bases; unmatched bases: 5. CDR3 region: CALWDIEKLF. Here the CDR3 DNA reads TGTGCCTTGTGGGATATTGAGAAACTCTTT.

This clone was seen a handful of times. The V and J genes are TRGV2 and TRGJ1 or TRGJ2. Germline loops: CDR1 EGSNGY, CDR2 YDSYNSKV. V shed 5 bases, J shed 6 bases, and the junction held 13 bases outside the gene matches. This CDR3 is built from 14 residues. The CDR3, as DNA: TGTGCCACCTGGGCCTCTCCAAAATTTTATAAGAAACTCTTT. It yields the protein CATWASPKFYKKLF.

This clone came up a few times. The rearrangement links TRGV9 to TRGJ1 or TRGJ2. Germline CDR1 and CDR2: GITISATS and ISYDGTV (reference sequence). This CDR3 has 14 amino acids. V was clipped by 2 bases and J by 2 bases; unmatched bases: 6. The DNA for the CDR3 is TGTGCCTTGTGGGAGGCCTACGATTATTATAAGAAACTCTTT. Residues: CALWEAYDYYKKLF.

This clone showed up just a few times. The chain couples TRGV8 to TRGJ1 or TRGJ2. This CDR3 is built from 11 residues. Germline V gene lookup returns CDR1 VENAVY and CDR2 YDSYNSRV. V lost 2 bases, J lost 9 bases, and 4 bases stayed unmatched. The CDR3 sequence is CATWDNIKKLF. CDR3 sequence (DNA): TGTGCCACCTGGGATAACATTAAGAAACTCTTT.